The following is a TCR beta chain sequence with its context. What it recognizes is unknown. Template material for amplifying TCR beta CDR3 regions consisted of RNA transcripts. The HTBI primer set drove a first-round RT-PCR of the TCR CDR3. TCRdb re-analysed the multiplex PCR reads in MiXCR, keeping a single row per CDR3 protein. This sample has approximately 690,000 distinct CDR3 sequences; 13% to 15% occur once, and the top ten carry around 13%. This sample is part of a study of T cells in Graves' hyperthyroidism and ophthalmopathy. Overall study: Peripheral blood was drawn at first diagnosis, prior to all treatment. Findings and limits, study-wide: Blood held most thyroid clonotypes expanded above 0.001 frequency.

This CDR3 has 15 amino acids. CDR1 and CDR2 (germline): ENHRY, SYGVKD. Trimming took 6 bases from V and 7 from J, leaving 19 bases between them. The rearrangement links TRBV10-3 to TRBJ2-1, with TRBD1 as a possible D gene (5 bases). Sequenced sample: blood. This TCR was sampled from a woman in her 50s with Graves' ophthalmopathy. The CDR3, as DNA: TGTGCCATCAGCCAGGGATCGTTGCGGAGTAATGAGCAGTTCTTC. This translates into CAISQGSLRSNEQFF.